Below, 5 T cell receptor beta chains from the same sample are listed, as sequenced in a study of T cells after yellow fever vaccination. TCRdb reprocessed the 5' RACE reads via MiXCR and lists one record per CDR3 protein. This table has 100,000 to 150,000 distinct CDR3 sequences, approximately 7% appearing once. The material was CD4+ T cells sorted from PBMCs, obtained 9 to 11 days after the first yellow fever vaccination. The receptors come from a young man who received the YFV17D yellow fever vaccine.

This clonotype was observed many times. V gene TRBV7-2 combines with J gene TRBJ2-1, with 7 bases lining up with TRBD2. Per germline, CDR1 SGHTA and CDR2 FQGNSA. V trimming: 2 bases; J trimming: 7 bases; junction bases outside the gene matches: 14. This CDR3 is built from 17 residues. DNA for the CDR3: TGTGCCAGCAGCTTAAGGGGCAGTTGGGGAGGGGAGAATGAGCAGTTCTTC. Translating gives CASSLRGSWGGENEQFF.

The V gene is TRBV5-5, the J gene TRBJ1-1; 9 bases align to TRBD1. Trimming took 4 bases from V and 8 from J; bases not matched to a gene: 6. Germline CDR1 SGHKS, CDR2 YYEKEE (reference sequence). The CDR3 consists of 13 residues. The CDR3 DNA follows: TGTGCCAGCAGCATATACAGGGGGCTGGAAGCTTTCTTT. It specifies CASSIYRGLEAFF.

Regarding this clonotype: This could be a read error, since a much larger clone is one nucleotide away. V is TRBV11-2 and J is TRBJ1-1, with D perhaps TRBD1 (6 bases). CDR1 SGHAT and CDR2 FQNNGV come from the germline V gene. The CDR3 sequence is 11 residues long. The CDR3 is CVSTGDTQAFF. The DNA of the CDR3 is TGTGTCAGCACCGGGGACACTCAAGCTTTCTTT.

This clonotype has a count of ten or more. J is TRBJ2-5 and V is TRBV5-1; 7 nucleotides align to TRBD2. This CDR3 spans 16 amino acids. Per germline, CDR1 SGHRS and CDR2 YFSETQ. Trimming cost V 3 bases and J 1 base; bases outside gene matches: 9. CDR3 in DNA: TGCGCCAGCAGCTGGGGAGCGGGGATGATCCAAGAGACCCAGTACTTC. This sequence encodes CASSWGAGMIQETQYF.

This clonotype was detected once. A much more abundant neighbour one base away suggests this may be a read error. The chain has TRBV20-1 and TRBJ1-2; D perhaps matches TRBD1 (6 bases). V lost 3 bases and J lost 3, with 20 bases in between. The CDR3 covers 16 residues. The germline CDR1 and CDR2 sequences are DFQATT and SNEGSKA (reference sequence). The CDR3 reads CSASGRRRGADYGYTF. The CDR3 DNA reads TGCAGTGCTAGTGGACGAAGACGGGGGGCGGACTATGGCTACACCTTC.